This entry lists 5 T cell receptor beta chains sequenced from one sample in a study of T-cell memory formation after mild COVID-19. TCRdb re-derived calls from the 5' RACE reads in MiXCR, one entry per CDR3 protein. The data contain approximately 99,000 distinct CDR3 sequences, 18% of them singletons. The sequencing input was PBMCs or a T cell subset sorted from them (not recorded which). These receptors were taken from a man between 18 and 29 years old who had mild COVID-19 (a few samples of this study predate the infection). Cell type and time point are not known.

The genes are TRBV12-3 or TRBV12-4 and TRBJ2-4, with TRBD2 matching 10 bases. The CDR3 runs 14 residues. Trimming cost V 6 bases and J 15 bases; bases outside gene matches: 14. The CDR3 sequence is CASSPLIAGGGRYF. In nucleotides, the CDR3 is TGTGCCAGCAGCCCACTGATAGCGGGGGGAGGAAGGTACTTC.

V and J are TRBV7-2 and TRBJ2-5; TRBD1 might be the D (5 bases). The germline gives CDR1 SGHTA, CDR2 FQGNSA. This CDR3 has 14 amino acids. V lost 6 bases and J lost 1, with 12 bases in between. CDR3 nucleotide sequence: TGTGCCAGCAGTCGCTGGGGCGTCCAAGAGACCCAGTACTTC. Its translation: CASSRWGVQETQYF.

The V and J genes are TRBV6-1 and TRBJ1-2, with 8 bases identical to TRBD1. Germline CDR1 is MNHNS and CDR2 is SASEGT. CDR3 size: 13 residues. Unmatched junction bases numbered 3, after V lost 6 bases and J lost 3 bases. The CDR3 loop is CASSNRGDYGYTF. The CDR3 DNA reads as TGTGCCAGCAGCAACAGGGGGGACTATGGCTACACCTTC.

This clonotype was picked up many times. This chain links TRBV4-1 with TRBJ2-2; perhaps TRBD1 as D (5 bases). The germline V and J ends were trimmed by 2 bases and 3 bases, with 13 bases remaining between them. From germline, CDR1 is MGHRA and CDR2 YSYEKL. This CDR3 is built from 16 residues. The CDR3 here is CASSQTPGAYTGELFF. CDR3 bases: TGCGCCAGCAGCCAAACCCCTGGGGCGTACACCGGGGAGCTGTTTTTT.

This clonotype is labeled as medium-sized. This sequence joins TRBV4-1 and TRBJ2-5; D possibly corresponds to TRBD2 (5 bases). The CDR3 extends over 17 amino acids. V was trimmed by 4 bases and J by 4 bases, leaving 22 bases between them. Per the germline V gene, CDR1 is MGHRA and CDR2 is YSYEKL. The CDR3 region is CASSPRSSGSGGETQYF. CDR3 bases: TGCGCCAGCAGCCCCAGATCTTCAGGCAGCGGAGGAGAGACCCAGTACTTC.